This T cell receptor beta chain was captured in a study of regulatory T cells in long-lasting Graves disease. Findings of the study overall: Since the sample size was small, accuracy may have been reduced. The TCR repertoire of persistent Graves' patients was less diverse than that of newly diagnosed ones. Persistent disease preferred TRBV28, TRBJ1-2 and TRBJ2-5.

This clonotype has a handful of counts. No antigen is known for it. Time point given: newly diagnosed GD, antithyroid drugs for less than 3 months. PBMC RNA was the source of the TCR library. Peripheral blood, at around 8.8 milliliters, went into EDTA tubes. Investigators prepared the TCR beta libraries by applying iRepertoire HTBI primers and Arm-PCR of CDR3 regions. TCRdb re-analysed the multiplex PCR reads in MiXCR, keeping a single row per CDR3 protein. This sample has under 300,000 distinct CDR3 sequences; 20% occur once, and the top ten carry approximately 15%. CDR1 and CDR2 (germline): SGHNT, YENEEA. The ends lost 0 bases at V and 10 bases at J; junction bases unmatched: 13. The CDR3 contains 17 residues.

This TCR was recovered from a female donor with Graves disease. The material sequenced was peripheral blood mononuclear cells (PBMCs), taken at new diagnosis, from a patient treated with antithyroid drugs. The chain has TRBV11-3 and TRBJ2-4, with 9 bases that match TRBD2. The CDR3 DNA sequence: TGTGCCAGCAGCTTAGAGCCTAGCGGCGGGAGGGCCCTTATTCAGTACTTC. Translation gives CASSLEPSGGRALIQYF.